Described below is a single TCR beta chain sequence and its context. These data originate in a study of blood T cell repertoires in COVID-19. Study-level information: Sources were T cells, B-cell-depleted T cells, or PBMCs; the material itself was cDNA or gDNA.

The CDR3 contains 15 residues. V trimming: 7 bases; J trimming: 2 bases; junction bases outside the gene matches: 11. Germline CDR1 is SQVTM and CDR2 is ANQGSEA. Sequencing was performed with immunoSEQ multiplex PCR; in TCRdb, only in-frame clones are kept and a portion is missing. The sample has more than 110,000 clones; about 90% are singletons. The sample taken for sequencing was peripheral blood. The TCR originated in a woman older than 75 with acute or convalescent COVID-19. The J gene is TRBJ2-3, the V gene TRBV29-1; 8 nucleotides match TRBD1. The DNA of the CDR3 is TGCAGCGCCCAACGTGGACAGGGAGACACAGATACGCAGTATTTT. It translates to CSAQRGQGDTDTQYF.